This entry concerns a single TCR beta chain. Its antigen remains unidentified. This sample was taken from a study of T cells expressing NK-cell markers. General study findings and limits: A range of roughly 1.0-8% of CD8+ T cells consisted of dominant NKG2C+ clonotypes in six donors. Among a handful of donors, these clonotypes also ranked first in the CD3+CD56-NKG2C+ fraction. Whether expanded NKG2C+ T cell clones were HCMV-specific remained unclear.

The TCR beta cDNA came from 5'RACE template switching with UMIs. From the 5' RACE reads, TCRdb lists one entry per CDR3 protein and no DNA. Listed are 400,000 to 450,000 distinct CDR3 sequences; approximately 7% falls within the top ten. Germline CDR1 SGHTA, CDR2 FQGNSA. This CDR3 is built from 14 residues. The chain employs TRBV7-2 and TRBJ2-1; as DNA is missing, the TRBD1 call by TCRdb cannot be tested. The clonotype comes from a woman between 18 and 70 years old in good health. Specimen: blood T cells: a sorted CD56 or NKG2C T cell subset, CD4+ or CD8+ T cells, or bulk PBMC T cells (not recorded which). The CDR3 is CASSLGQARIEQFF.